What follows are 15 T cell receptor beta chains derived from one specimen sequenced in a study of HIV-infected patients and healthy controls. cDNA was made from approximately 500 ng RNA using alpha and beta constant primers. Each of the alpha and beta chains got its own library through chain-specific third strand synthesis with indices. From the 5' RACE reads, TCRdb called clonotypes with MiXCR, one entry per CDR3 protein. The data hold 4,000 to 4,500 distinct CDR3 sequences, with 7.5% to 10% observed a single time. Antiretroviral therapy had run roughly three months, about 14 weeks, before follow-up blood collection. No cell fractionation was done, so the repertoire covers all unsorted peripheral blood T cells. The specimen was blood, collected during antiretroviral therapy. The origin of the receptors is an adult with HIV infection.

By sample share, this clonotype is medium-sized (0.01 to 0.1%). This chain joins TRBV6-6 and TRBJ2-2; tentative D call: TRBD2 (6 bases). CDR3 size: 15 residues. The ends were cut back, 7 bases at V and 0 bases at J, with 12 bases in the middle. The germline gives CDR1 MNHNY, CDR2 SVGAGI (reference sequence). The CDR3 loop reads CASTHRTTNTGELFF. The CDR3, as DNA: TGTGCCAGCACACACAGGACTACGAACACCGGGGAGCTGTTTTTT.

In its sample, this clonotype is medium-sized. This chain connects TRBV11-2 to TRBJ2-3; D possibly corresponds to TRBD1 (5 bases). Germline V gene lookup returns CDR1 SGHAT and CDR2 FQNNGV. V was pared by 0 bases and J by 4 bases, with 8 bases between. The CDR3 has 14 amino acids. CDR3 sequence (DNA): TGTGCCAGCAGCTTAGAGGGGCCCCCAGATACGCAGTATTTT. It translates to CASSLEGPPDTQYF.

This clonotype is labeled medium-sized. This chain links TRBV6-2 or TRBV6-3 with TRBJ2-2; D is unclear. Germline values: CDR1 MNHEY, CDR2 SVGEGT. The CDR3 is made up of 15 amino acids. V was clipped by 2 bases and J by 1 base, with 8 bases between them. The CDR3 spells CASSYNQENTGELFF. The DNA for the CDR3 is TGTGCCAGCAGTTACAATCAAGAGAACACCGGGGAGCTGTTTTTT.

In this sample, this clonotype is large. The rearrangement uses TRBV7-9 and TRBJ1-4; no firm D call. CDR1 and CDR2 (germline): SEHNR, FQNEAQ (reference sequence). Deletions cut 5 bases from V and 6 bases from J, with 13 bases between. CDR3 size: 14 residues. The CDR3 coding sequence is TGTGCCAGCAGCCTCAGGCGGGAGGATGAAAAACTGTTTTTT. Its protein product is CASSLRREDEKLFF.

This clonotype rates as medium-sized. This chain joins TRBV30 and TRBJ2-7; 9 bases align to TRBD1. Germline V gene data show CDR1 as GTSNPN and CDR2 as SVGIG (reference sequence). The junction had 14 bases not matched to a gene; V was cut back by 4 bases and J by 4 bases. The CDR3 sequence is 16 residues long. The CDR3 region has the DNA TGTGCCTGGAACCAAGATCGGGACAGGGTCTCATACGAGCAGTACTTC. This sequence encodes CAWNQDRDRVSYEQYF.

The rearrangement uses TRBV20-1 and TRBJ1-5; a weak D match, TRBD1 (5 bases). The germline V and J ends were trimmed by 1 base and 2 bases, with 9 bases remaining between them. The CDR3 sequence is 14 residues long. From germline, CDR1 is DFQATT and CDR2 SNEGSKA (reference sequence). CDR3 DNA sequence: TGCAGTGCTAGAGTAGCGGGGGGCAATCAGCCCCAGCATTTT. Its translation: CSARVAGGNQPQHF.

In this sample, this clonotype turned up many times. The rearrangement links TRBV27 to TRBJ2-2, with unresolved D. CDR1 and CDR2 from the germline V gene are MNHEY and SMNVEV (reference sequence). The CDR3 totals 15 residues. V shed 3 bases and J shed 4 bases, with 12 bases lying between them. The CDR3 DNA follows: TGTGCCAGCAGTTTGAGTTGGAGTGGCACCGGGGAGCTGTTTTTT. Translated, it gives CASSLSWSGTGELFF.

This clonotype is medium-sized in the sample. This chain's CDR3 is CASIRSGTDTQYF. DNA of the CDR3: TGTGCCAGCATTCGAAGCGGTACAGATACGCAGTATTTT. This chain joins TRBV2 and TRBJ2-3; possible D gene TRBD2, 5 bases. This CDR3 region has 13 residues. Germline-derived CDR1 and CDR2 are SNHLY and FYNNEI. Trimming removed 7 bases at V and 3 bases at J, with 11 bases between. Full variable domain (remainder filled in from reference TRBV2 and TRBJ2-3): EPEVTQTPSHQVTQMGQEVILRCVPISNHLYFYWYRQILGQKVEFLVSFYNNEISEKSEIFDDQFSVERPDGSNFTLKIRSTKLEDSAMYFCASIRSGTDTQYFGPGTRLTVL.

This clonotype qualifies as medium-sized. This chain links TRBV7-2 with TRBJ2-2; 7 bases agree with TRBD1. The CDR3 covers 17 residues. V gave up 1 base and J gave up 5 bases; unmatched junction bases: 10. Germline V gives CDR1 SGHTA, CDR2 FQGNSA. In DNA, the CDR3 is TGTGCCAGCAGCTTAGGCTACGGGGACAGCTTAACCGGGGAGCTGTTTTTT. Its protein product is CASSLGYGDSLTGELFF.

This clonotype has more than one count but fewer than ten. The gene calls are TRBV5-1 and TRBJ2-7; 9 nucleotides line up with TRBD1. CDR1 SGHRS and CDR2 YFSETQ come from the germline V gene. The CDR3 extends over 15 amino acids. J lost 3 bases, V lost 4 bases, and 8 bases had no gene match. CDR3 in amino acids: CASSPGTGKDYEQYF. The CDR3 region has the DNA TGCGCCAGCAGCCCGGGGACAGGGAAGGACTACGAGCAGTACTTC.

Many counts were recorded for this clonotype. The chain is built from TRBV18 and TRBJ2-3; D is unresolved. Germline V lookup: CDR1 KGHSH, CDR2 LQKENI. Trimming removed 3 bases from V and 1 base from J, with 11 bases in between. CDR3 length equals 15 residues. The CDR3 sequence: CASSPEDTGTDTQYF. CDR3 nucleotides: TGTGCCAGCTCACCCGAGGATACGGGCACAGATACGCAGTATTTT.

By its share, this clonotype is medium-sized. The rearrangement joins TRBV11-2 to TRBJ2-5; 8 bases are shared with TRBD1. J lost 5 bases, V lost 7 bases, and 9 bases had no gene match. CDR1 and CDR2 from the germline V gene are SGHAT and FQNNGV. CDR3 length equals 14 residues. CDR3 sequence: CASNPYRGFETQYF. The CDR3 nucleotides are TGTGCCAGCAACCCTTACAGGGGGTTTGAGACCCAGTACTTC.

This clonotype showed up just a few times. This sequence joins TRBV18 and TRBJ2-7, with D hard to call. The germline CDR1 and CDR2 sequences are KGHSH and LQKENI. The CDR3 loop spans 12 amino acids. V was trimmed by 2 bases and J by 6 bases, leaving 8 bases between them. CDR3 sequence (DNA): TGTGCCAGCTCACCAGATTACGTCGAGCAGTACTTC. This gives the protein CASSPDYVEQYF.

This clonotype was seen ten or more times. The chain employs TRBV12-3 or TRBV12-4 and TRBJ2-3; 8 bases are shared with TRBD2. V was pared by 5 bases and J by 0 bases, with 4 bases of the junction left unmatched. The CDR3 sequence is 15 residues long. The CDR3 loop reads CASSRGGVSTDTQYF. The CDR3 nucleotides read TGTGCCAGCAGTCGGGGGGGGGTTAGCACAGATACGCAGTATTTT.

This clonotype was recorded at least ten times. V gene TRBV4-3 combines with J gene TRBJ1-3, with a possible D match to TRBD1 (5 bases). V lost 0 bases, J lost 4 bases, and 10 bases lay in between. The CDR3 spans 15 residues. Germline V gene lookup returns CDR1 LGHNA and CDR2 YSLEER. CDR3 in amino acids: CASSQDRVNGNTIYF. The DNA of the CDR3 is TGCGCCAGCAGCCAAGACAGGGTGAACGGAAACACCATATATTTT.